The 25 T cell receptor beta chains below come from one sample, sequenced in a study of cytomegalovirus exposure and HLA in healthy donors. The PCR made use of 60 Vbeta and 13 Jbeta primers. This table comes from immunoSEQ multiplex PCR, and its TCRdb copy is limited to in-frame clones, with some not included. There are under 90,000 clones in the sample; about 73% occur only once, and 8.5% to 10% lies in the top ten. Sequenced input: PBMCs. The receptors derive from a woman aged 45 to 65 in good health and CMV-seropositive.

This chain connects TRBV19 to TRBJ2-5; 8 bases fit TRBD2. The trim removed 6 bases at V and 4 bases at J, leaving 7 bases unmatched. The CDR3 totals 14 residues. Germline V gene lookup returns CDR1 LNHDA and CDR2 SQIVND (reference sequence). CDR3 amino acids: CASSRGGSGETQYF. The DNA of the CDR3 is TGTGCCAGTAGCCGGGGGGGGTCGGGAGAGACCCAGTACTTC.

This clone was seen a few times. V usage is TRBV11-2 and J usage is TRBJ2-5; maybe TRBD2 (6 bases). With 7 bases removed from V and 3 bases from J, the gap between germline ends came to 21 bases. This CDR3 has 16 amino acids. The V gene's germline CDR1 is SGHAT and CDR2 FQNNGV. The CDR3 DNA reads as TGTGCCAGCACCGTGTTGAGAAGCGGAGGGGAAGAGACCCAGTACTTC. It encodes CASTVLRSGGEETQYF.

V is TRBV9 and J is TRBJ2-1; 8 bases are a match to TRBD2. With V trimmed by 0 bases and J by 10 bases, 3 bases remained unmatched. This CDR3 region has 13 residues. Per the germline V gene, CDR1 is SGDLS and CDR2 is YYNGEE. This chain's CDR3 is CASSVAPGGEQFF. CDR3 nucleotide sequence: TGTGCCAGCAGCGTAGCCCCGGGAGGGGAGCAGTTCTTC.

The chain recombines TRBV27 with TRBJ1-5; D remains unclear. Trimming removed 2 bases at V and 6 bases at J, with 8 bases between. The CDR3 is made up of 13 amino acids. CDR1 MNHEY and CDR2 SMNVEV come from the germline V gene (reference sequence). In DNA, the CDR3 is TGTGCCAGCAGTTTAGGTTTCAGTCAGCCCCAGCATTTT. It specifies CASSLGFSQPQHF.

The V and J genes are TRBV5-6 and TRBJ2-3; 9 bases match TRBD1. The germline CDR1 and CDR2 sequences are SGHDT and YYEEEE. This CDR3 has 16 amino acids. V lost 1 base to trimming and J lost 4 bases; unmatched junction nucleotides: 7. The DNA for the CDR3 is TGTGCCAGCAGCTTGAATCCCACAGGGGGCTCAGATACGCAGTATTTT. This gives the protein CASSLNPTGGSDTQYF.

The chain carries TRBV29-1 and TRBJ2-1; TRBD1 aligns across 8 bases. With V trimmed by 6 bases and J by 3 bases, 1 base remained unmatched. CDR1 and CDR2 (germline): SQVTM, ANQGSEA. The CDR3 spans 12 residues. CDR3 sequence reads: CSVGTGYNEQFF. CDR3 in DNA: TGCAGCGTAGGGACAGGCTACAATGAGCAGTTCTTC.

A few counts support this clone. Other DNA variants within this sample encode the same CDR3. The chain has TRBV5-1 and TRBJ1-3; unclear D gene. This CDR3 comprises 16 residues. V lost 0 bases, J lost 0 bases, and 10 bases lay in between. Germline V CDR1 and CDR2: SGHRS, YFSETQ. The CDR3 is CASSLDSPGSGNTIYF. As DNA, the CDR3 is TGCGCCAGCAGCTTGGACAGCCCAGGCTCTGGAAACACCATATATTTT. Variable domain in full (rest from reference TRBV5-1 and TRBJ1-3): KAGVTQTPRYLIKTRGQQVTLSCSPISGHRSVSWYQQTPGQGLQFLFEYFSETQRNKGNFPGRFSGRQFSNSRSEMNVSTLELGDSALYLCASSLDSPGSGNTIYFGEGSWLTVV.

This sequence joins TRBV7-6 and TRBJ2-5, with 7 bases identical to TRBD2. TRBJ2-7 explains the end of the DNA better; the J call may be wrong. The CDR3 length is 15 residues. In germline, CDR1 is SGHVS, CDR2 FNYEAQ. This chain's CDR3 is CASSSGTNALDEQYF. Written as DNA, the CDR3 is TGTGCCAGCAGCTCAGGGACTAACGCCCTGGACGAGCAGTACTTC.

The chain recombines TRBV18 with TRBJ2-7; TRBD1 matches at 7 bases. This CDR3 spans 15 amino acids. J gave up 3 bases and V 1 base, and 6 bases lay outside the gene matches. Per the germline V gene, CDR1 is KGHSH and CDR2 is LQKENI. CDR3 coding DNA: TGTGCCAGCTCACCACGGGGAACAGGGGACTACGAGCAGTACTTC. Encoded protein: CASSPRGTGDYEQYF. Combining the CDR3 with reference TRBV18 and TRBJ2-7 gives the whole variable domain NAGVMQNPRHLVRRRGQEARLRCSPMKGHSHVYWYRQLPEEGLKFMVYLQKENIIDESGMPKERFSAEFPKEGPSILRIQQVVRGDSAAYFCASSPRGTGDYEQYFGPGTRLTVT.

The chain couples TRBV7-2 to TRBJ2-7, with a weak D call TRBD2 (6 bases). Per the germline V gene, CDR1 is SGHTA and CDR2 is FQGNSA. V was clipped by 3 bases and J by 4 bases, with 16 bases between them. The CDR3 runs to 15 residues. CDR3 in amino acids: CASSFEWGVSYEQYF. DNA for the CDR3: TGTGCCAGCAGCTTTGAATGGGGGGTCTCTTACGAGCAGTACTTC.

This clone was recorded once. The J gene is TRBJ2-1, the V gene TRBV7-7; a weak D match, TRBD2 (5 bases). V gave up 1 base and J gave up 2 bases, with 9 bases separating them. There are 15 residues in the CDR3. CDR1 is SSHAT and CDR2 is FNYEAQ in the germline V gene (reference sequence). The CDR3 reads CASSLVVGAYNEQFF. Here the CDR3 DNA reads TGTGCCAGCAGCTTAGTAGTGGGAGCCTACAATGAGCAGTTCTTC. Supplemented by reference TRBV7-7 and TRBJ2-1, the full variable domain reads GAGVSQSPRYKVTKRGQDVTLRCDPISSHATLYWYQQALGQGPEFLTYFNYEAQPDKSGLPSDRFSAERPEGSISTLTIQRTEQRDSAMYRCASSLVVGAYNEQFFGPGTRLTVL.

The chain links TRBV6-5 to TRBJ2-5; the match to TRBD1 covers 12 bases. The length of the CDR3 is 15 residues. With 5 bases clipped from V and 5 bases from J, the junction kept 6 bases outside the gene matches. CDR1 is MNHEY, CDR2 SVGAGI, per germline. The CDR3 nucleotides read TGTGCCAGCAGTAAACCGGGACAGGGGGCGGAGACCCAGTACTTC. As protein: CASSKPGQGAETQYF.

This chain joins TRBV4-1 and TRBJ2-6, with D tentatively TRBD1 (5 bases). Germline lookup yields CDR1 MGHRA and CDR2 YSYEKL. V dropped 1 base and J dropped 2 bases, with 9 bases sitting between them. The CDR3 is made up of 16 amino acids. CDR3 sequence reads: CASSQGQGAGANVLTF. The CDR3 DNA sequence: TGCGCCAGCAGCCAAGGTCAAGGGGCTGGGGCCAACGTCCTGACTTTC.

This chain connects TRBV29-1 to TRBJ2-2, with 7 bases that match TRBD2. V shed 7 bases and J 4 bases; nucleotides not matched to a gene: 15. CDR3 length: 16 residues. Germline V gene sequence: CDR1 SQVTM, CDR2 ANQGSEA. The CDR3 DNA reads TGCAGCGCCAAAGGGGAGGTACTAGCGACCACCGGGGAGCTGTTTTTT. It specifies CSAKGEVLATTGELFF.

This chain connects TRBV6-4 to TRBJ2-1, with 9 bases matching TRBD2. Germline CDR1 and CDR2: MRHNA and SNTAGT. The V gene end was trimmed by 3 bases and the J gene end by 9 bases; junction bases not matched to a gene: 6. The CDR3 runs 14 residues. The CDR3 DNA follows: TGTGCCAGCAGTGAAGGGACTAGCAAGAGTGAGCAGTTCTTC. Protein product: CASSEGTSKSEQFF.

The chain employs TRBV27 and TRBJ1-1, with 11 nucleotides matching TRBD1. V dropped 0 bases and J dropped 2; count of bases not matched to a gene: 14. The CDR3 sequence is 20 residues long. The germline CDR1 and CDR2 sequences are MNHEY and SMNVEV (reference sequence). The CDR3 protein is CASSLSGGYGTGGGNTEAFF. CDR3 nucleotides: TGTGCCAGCAGTTTATCGGGTGGTTATGGGACAGGGGGGGGTAACACTGAAGCTTTCTTT.

The chain employs TRBV30 and TRBJ1-2; D gene ambiguous. V was clipped by 3 bases and J by 8 bases, with 10 bases between them. Germline-derived CDR1 and CDR2 are GTSNPN and SVGIG (reference sequence). This CDR3 is built from 11 residues. CDR3: CAWSALLGYTF. CDR3 bases: TGTGCCTGGAGCGCCCTACTAGGCTACACCTTC.

This chain joins TRBV29-1 and TRBJ2-7, with a weak D call TRBD2 (5 bases). This CDR3 region has 12 residues. The ends were cut back, 6 bases at V and 2 bases at J, with 11 bases in the middle. Germline CDR1 is SQVTM and CDR2 is ANQGSEA. The CDR3 nucleotides are TGCAGCGTAGCAACCGGGACCTACGAGCAGTACTTC. Amino acid sequence: CSVATGTYEQYF.

The V and J genes are TRBV19 and TRBJ2-5, with TRBD2 matching over 11 bases. V lost 3 bases, J lost 2 bases, and 2 bases stayed unmatched. Germline CDR1 LNHDA, CDR2 SQIVND (reference sequence). The CDR3 spans 15 residues. The CDR3 sequence is CASSIRTSGQETQYF. CDR3 DNA sequence: TGTGCCAGTAGTATCCGGACTAGCGGGCAAGAGACCCAGTACTTC.

This CDR3 reads CASSSDYGGYTF. The CDR3 coding sequence is TGCGCCAGCAGCTCCGATTACGGTGGCTACACCTTC. The chain links TRBV5-1 to TRBJ1-2; no reliable D call. Germline CDR1 and CDR2: SGHRS and YFSETQ. V dropped 3 bases and J dropped 7 bases, with 10 bases sitting between them. The CDR3 runs to 12 residues.

This clone was found a few times. The chain is built from TRBV19 and TRBJ2-1; 7 bases align to TRBD2. CDR1 is LNHDA, CDR2 SQIVND, per germline (reference sequence). The J segment lost 3 bases and the V segment lost 0 bases, leaving 2 bases of the junction unmatched. The CDR3 length is 15 residues. The CDR3 sequence is CASSIEAGDYNEQFF. The DNA of the CDR3 is TGTGCCAGTAGTATAGAGGCGGGAGACTACAATGAGCAGTTCTTC.

This clone was seen only a few times. The chain links TRBV28 to TRBJ2-2, with 12 positions matching TRBD2. CDR3 length equals 15 residues. Per germline, CDR1 MDHEN and CDR2 SYDVKM. Trimming at V came to 4 bases and at J to 5 bases, leaving 2 bases not matched to a gene. In DNA form, the CDR3 reads TGTGCCAGCAGTTCTAGCGGGGGGGGTACCGGGGAGCTGTTTTTT. Its protein product is CASSSSGGGTGELFF.

The chain has TRBV10-3 and TRBJ2-6, with D tentatively TRBD1 (5 bases). The V gene's germline CDR1 is ENHRY and CDR2 SYGVKD. V was cut by 3 bases and J by 2 bases, with 5 bases left in between. The CDR3 loop spans 14 amino acids. Here the CDR3 reads CAISDRAGANVLTF. The CDR3, as DNA: TGTGCCATCAGTGACAGGGCTGGGGCCAACGTCCTGACTTTC.

This chain connects TRBV18 to TRBJ1-1; D is unresolved. Trimming stripped 2 bases from V and 1 base from J, with 5 bases between. The CDR3 length is 13 residues. CDR1 KGHSH and CDR2 LQKENI come from the germline V gene. CDR3 amino acids: CASSPGKNTEAFF. In nucleotides, the CDR3 is TGTGCCAGCTCACCAGGCAAGAACACTGAAGCTTTCTTT.

The CDR3 sequence: CASSTSRGGQETQYF. CDR3 coding DNA: TGTGCCAGCAGTACATCACGGGGGGGACAAGAGACCCAGTACTTC. This chain uses TRBV27 with TRBJ2-5; 8 nucleotides align to TRBD2. CDR1 is MNHEY and CDR2 is SMNVEV in the germline V gene (reference sequence). This CDR3 is built from 15 residues. V lost 5 bases to trimming and J lost 2 bases; unmatched junction nucleotides: 7.